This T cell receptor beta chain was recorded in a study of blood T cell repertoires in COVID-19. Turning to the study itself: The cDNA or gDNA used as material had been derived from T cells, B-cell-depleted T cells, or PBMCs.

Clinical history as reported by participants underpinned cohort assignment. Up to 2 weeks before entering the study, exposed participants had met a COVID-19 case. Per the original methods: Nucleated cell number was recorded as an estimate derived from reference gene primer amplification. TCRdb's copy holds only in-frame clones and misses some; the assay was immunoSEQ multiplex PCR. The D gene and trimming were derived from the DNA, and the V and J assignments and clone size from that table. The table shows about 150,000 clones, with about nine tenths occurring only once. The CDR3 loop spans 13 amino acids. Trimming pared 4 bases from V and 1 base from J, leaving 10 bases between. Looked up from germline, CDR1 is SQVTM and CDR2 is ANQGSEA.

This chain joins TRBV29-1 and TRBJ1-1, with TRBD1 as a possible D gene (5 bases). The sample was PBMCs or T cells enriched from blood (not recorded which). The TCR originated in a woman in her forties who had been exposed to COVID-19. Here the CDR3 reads CSVVRRANTEAFF. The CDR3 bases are TGCAGCGTTGTGCGCAGGGCGAACACTGAAGCTTTCTTT.